This T cell receptor beta chain was recovered during a study of T cell responses to AZD1222 COVID-19 vaccine (dated by TCRdb to 2020 to 2022). In terms of the full investigation: AZD1222 recipients whose second dose came at about 4 weeks and those whose second dose came at about 12 weeks were combined into one group, since spike-specific TCR depth and breadth did not differ between the two schedules. A total of more than 230 trial participants underwent TCR sequencing, of whom some 200 had received two doses of AZD1222 and approximately 25 had received two doses of the MenACWY control vaccine. Trial participants were enrolled into age subgroups of 18-55, 56-69 and 70-plus years, which contained 148, 28 and 57 TCR-sequenced participants, respectively. The paper as a whole reports these results and caveats: Conclusions about previously exposed vaccinees were limited because only a handful of AZD1222 recipients were SARS-CoV-2 seropositive at baseline. Nearly half of unique spike-specific TCRs reportedly recognized epitopes outside regions mutated in the B.1.351 and B.1.1.7 variants. Spike-specific TCR breadth and depth rose significantly after two AZD1222 doses compared with day 0 and with MenACWY recipients. The 56-69-year group was small, and its depth increase did not reach significance, likely because of low power. Participants were mostly white British, with more females than males. The authors suggested clonal diversity may have been underestimated. Because no day 14 peak-response samples were available, the repertoires could be characterized only after the peak T cell response. CD4 TCRs associated with the vaccine covered the entire spike protein, and the dominant responses were in regions 160-218 and 743-854.

CDR1 and CDR2, per the germline V gene, are SQVTM and ANQGSEA. V and J lose 7 bases and 5 bases, and a span of 15 bases separates them. Counted from cysteine to phenylalanine, this CDR3 has 13 amino acids. The DNA shown is the 39-base CDR3, in frame from base 1. Of note for this clone: It lacks a known antigen. No much larger clone is present one base from it, and per-base qualities are unavailable.

The CDR3 regions of human TCRbeta chains were subjected to immunosequencing. The authors' analysis ran thus. Repertoire TCRs were matched against a reference library of SARS-CoV-2-specific TCRs generated with the MIRA antigen-specificity platform. Breadth was defined as the fraction of unique TCRs that were SARS-CoV-2-associated. Depth was defined as the fraction of total T cells that were SARS-CoV-2-associated. Each spike-specific TCR was assigned to its reactive spike region and to a CD4 or CD8 class using the MIRA data. Log10-transformed breadth and depth values were compared by one-way ANOVA with Sidak's multiple comparisons tests. The table comes from immuneACCESS by way of TCRdb, which keeps in-frame sequences with V and J called. Part of the clones is missing from these tables; in studies checked, under half for an unresolved V gene and the rest for unknown reasons. V, J and clone size are taken as reported in that table, and D and trimming were inferred from the DNA itself. Across this sample there are some 75,000 clones, with 70% to 90% seen only once. In total, the top ten clones hold roughly a tenth of the sample.

What this sample's time point label stands for: baseline before first vaccination. Samples from vaccinated people were obtained from the UK trials COV001 and COV002, which included a single-blind randomized controlled phase 2/3 trial of AZD1222 (ChAdOx1 nCoV-19) in healthy adults. Trial participant PBMC samples were collected at day 0 and day 28 after the second dose for TCRbeta chain sequencing. The source of this sequence is an adult in good health. This specimen was peripheral blood, taken on day 0 of AZD1222 vaccination. The V and J segments used are TRBV29-1 and TRBJ1-5; a weak D assignment points to TRBD1 (5 bases agree). The sequenced DNA: TGCAGCGCCTCCGGGGGTAGAGATCAGCCCCAGCATTTT. Its product reads: CSASGGRDQPQHF.